These 3 T cell receptor beta chains originate from one sample sequenced in a study of blood T cell repertoires in COVID-19. Assay used: immunoSEQ multiplex PCR; TCRdb lists only in-frame clones, some missing. The data hold 150,000 or so clones, with 80% to 90% observed a single time. Material: peripheral blood. These receptors were obtained from a man at least 80 years old with acute or convalescent COVID-19.

The rearrangement joins TRBV10-1 to TRBJ2-1; 9 bases fit TRBD2. The CDR3 runs 20 residues. Germline assignment: CDR1 WNHNN and CDR2 SYGVQD (reference sequence). Trimming at V came to 3 bases and at J to 0 bases, leaving 15 bases not matched to a gene. The CDR3 loop is CASSDPGRGGRPSSYNEQFF. In nucleotides, the CDR3 is TGCGCCAGCAGTGACCCCGGGCGGGGGGGCCGACCAAGCTCCTACAATGAGCAGTTCTTC.

The genes are TRBV15 and TRBJ1-5; D is perhaps TRBD1 (5 bases). The CDR3 covers 14 residues. Germline-derived CDR1 and CDR2 are LNHNV and YYDKDF (reference sequence). The V gene lost 6 bases and the J gene lost 4 bases, with 13 bases spanning the gap. The CDR3 here is CATRGRANNQPQHF. The CDR3 bases are TGTGCCACCAGGGGCAGGGCGAATAATCAGCCCCAGCATTTT.

The chain has TRBV6-5 and TRBJ2-5; D not certain. Germline V gives CDR1 MNHEY, CDR2 SVGAGI. The length of the CDR3 is 16 residues. Between the trimmed V and J ends, which lost 2 bases and 2 bases, there was a span of 15 bases. The CDR3 DNA reads TGTGCCAGCAGTTACACGAGAGCTCCATTACAAGAGACCCAGTACTTC. This gives the protein CASSYTRAPLQETQYF.